The 2 T cell receptor beta chains given below trace back to one sample, sequenced in a study of blood T cell repertoires in COVID-19. Some clones are missing from TCRdb's copy, which holds only in-frame ones; the method was immunoSEQ multiplex PCR. The data contain fewer than 400,000 clones, 65% to 90% of them singletons. Material for sequencing was PBMCs or T cells enriched from blood (not recorded which). These receptors all come from a young man who had recovered from COVID-19.

The chain uses TRBV11-3 and TRBJ1-1; 10 nucleotides line up with TRBD1. The V and J ends lost 2 bases and 4 bases, in that order; junction bases with no gene match: 10. Looked up from germline, CDR1 is SGHNT and CDR2 is YENEEA. This CDR3 comprises 17 residues. The CDR3, as DNA: TGTGCCAGCAGCTTAATGGGCGGACAGGGGGGAAGCACTGAAGCTTTCTTT. Translation gives CASSLMGGQGGSTEAFF.

The chain has TRBV5-1 and TRBJ2-2, with D unclear. Germline V lookup: CDR1 SGHRS, CDR2 YFSETQ. The germline V and J ends were trimmed by 6 bases and 2 bases, with 14 bases remaining between them. CDR3 length: 15 residues. Here the CDR3 reads CASTQAGFNTGELFF. The CDR3 bases are TGCGCCAGCACCCAGGCAGGCTTTAACACCGGGGAGCTGTTTTTT.